One TCR beta chain is described in this entry. The sample originates from a study of technical replicates of blood from several donors. The data were produced by immunoSEQ multiplex PCR, yet TCRdb's version contains in-frame clones alone and is incomplete. The table has tens of thousands of clones, roughly 98% seen once. The CDR3 consists of 16 residues. The germline CDR1 and CDR2 sequences are MDHEN and SYDVKM. The germline V and J ends were trimmed by 4 bases and 5 bases, with 20 bases remaining between them. Sequencing used T cells isolated from PBMCs. The chain has TRBV28 and TRBJ2-5; no definite D call. The sequence came from a human donor in good health. The CDR3 here is CASSSPLHNFRETQYF. In DNA form, the CDR3 reads TGTGCCAGCAGTTCCCCTTTGCATAATTTCCGGGAGACCCAGTACTTC.